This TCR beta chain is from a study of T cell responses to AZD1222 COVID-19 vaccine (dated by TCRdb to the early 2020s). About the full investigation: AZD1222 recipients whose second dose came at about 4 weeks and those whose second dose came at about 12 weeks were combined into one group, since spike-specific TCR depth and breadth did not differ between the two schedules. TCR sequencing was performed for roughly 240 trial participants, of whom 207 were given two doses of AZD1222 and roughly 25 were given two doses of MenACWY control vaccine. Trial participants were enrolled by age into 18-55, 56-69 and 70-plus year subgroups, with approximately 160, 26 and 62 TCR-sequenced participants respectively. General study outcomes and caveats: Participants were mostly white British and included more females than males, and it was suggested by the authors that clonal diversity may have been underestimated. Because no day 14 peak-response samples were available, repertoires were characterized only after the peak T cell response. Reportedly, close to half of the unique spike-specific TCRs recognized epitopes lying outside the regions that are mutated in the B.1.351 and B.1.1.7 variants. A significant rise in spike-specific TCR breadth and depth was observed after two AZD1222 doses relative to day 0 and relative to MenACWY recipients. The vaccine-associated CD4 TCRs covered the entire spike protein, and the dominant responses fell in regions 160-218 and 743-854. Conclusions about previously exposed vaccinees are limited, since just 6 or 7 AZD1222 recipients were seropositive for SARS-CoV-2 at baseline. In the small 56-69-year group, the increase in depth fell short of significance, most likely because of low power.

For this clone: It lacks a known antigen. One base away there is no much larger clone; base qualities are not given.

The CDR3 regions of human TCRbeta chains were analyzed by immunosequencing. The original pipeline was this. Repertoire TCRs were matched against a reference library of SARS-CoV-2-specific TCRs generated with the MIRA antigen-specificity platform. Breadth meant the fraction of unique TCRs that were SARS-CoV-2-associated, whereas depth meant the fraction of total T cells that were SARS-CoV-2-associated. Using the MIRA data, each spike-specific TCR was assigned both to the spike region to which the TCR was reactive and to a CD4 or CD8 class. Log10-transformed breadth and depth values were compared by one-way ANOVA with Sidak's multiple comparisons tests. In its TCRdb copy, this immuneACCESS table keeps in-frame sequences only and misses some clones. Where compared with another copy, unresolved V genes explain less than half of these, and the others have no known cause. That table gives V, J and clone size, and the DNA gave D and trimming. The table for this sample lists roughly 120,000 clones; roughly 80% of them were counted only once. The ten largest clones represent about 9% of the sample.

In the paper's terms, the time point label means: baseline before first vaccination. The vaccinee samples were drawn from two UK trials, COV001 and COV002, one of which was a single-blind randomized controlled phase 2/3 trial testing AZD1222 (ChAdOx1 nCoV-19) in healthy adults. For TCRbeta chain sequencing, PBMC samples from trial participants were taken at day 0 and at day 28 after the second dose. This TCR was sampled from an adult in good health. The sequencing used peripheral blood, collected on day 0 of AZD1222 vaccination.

The nucleotide sequence reads as follows: TGTGCCAGTAAGGTGTACAGGGGAGGCTATGGCTACACCTTC. Translated, this gives CASKVYRGGYGYTF. The rearrangement joined TRBV19 to TRBJ1-2, and 7 junction bases match TRBD1. For this chain, trimming is 7 bases at the V end and 4 bases at the J end, and the number of junction bases without a gene match is 9. CDR1 and CDR2 were assigned from the germline V gene (reference sequence) as LNHDA and SQIVND. Taken from cysteine to phenylalanine, the CDR3 has 14 residues. Only CDR3 DNA remains: 42 bases, in frame from the first base.